Listed below are T cell receptor beta chains from one sample, sequenced in a study of blood T cell repertoires in COVID-19. Data came from immunoSEQ multiplex PCR; TCRdb stores just in-frame clones and leaves some out. The repertoire holds around 190,000 clones, less than 85% seen once, with roughly 6.3% in the top ten. The sequencing sample was made of peripheral blood. The source is a human donor in a cohort sampled during active COVID-19. Each CDR3 is given with its conserved first and last residue. D genes are given only for firm matches. For some rows the clone size is stated as once, few or many, or as a class when expanded; others skip it.

>TRBV18|NA|TRBJ1-2|15|NA
CASSPRQADHYGYTF
TGTGCCAGCTCACCCCGACAGGCAGACCACTATGGCTACACCTTC
>TRBV27|NA|TRBJ1-2|13|NA
CASSPDINYGYTF
TGTGCCAGCAGTCCCGACATCAACTATGGCTACACCTTC
>TRBV15|once|TRBJ1-1|17|TRBD1
CATSRDRGGLMNTEAFF
TGTGCCACCAGCAGGGACAGGGGGGGCCTTATGAACACTGAAGCTTTCTTT
>TRBV6-1|few|TRBJ1-5|15|NA
CASSEARFGGQPQHF
TGTGCCAGCAGTGAAGCGAGGTTTGGCGGGCAGCCCCAGCATTTT
>TRBV5-1|NA|TRBJ1-1|17|NA
CASSPYHPTELNTEAFF
TGCGCCAGCAGCCCATACCACCCGACAGAACTGAACACTGAAGCTTTCTTT
>TRBV7-2|NA|TRBJ2-3|12|NA
CASSLVADTQYF
TGTGCCAGCAGCTTAGTGGCCGATACGCAGTATTTT
>TRBV20-1|NA|TRBJ2-1|15|NA
CSASHPVESYNEQFF
TGCAGTGCTAGTCATCCGGTAGAGTCCTACAATGAGCAGTTCTTC
>TRBV5-1|NA|TRBJ2-5|14|NA
CASSIGGLQETQYF
TGCGCCAGCAGCATAGGCGGGTTGCAGGAGACCCAGTACTTC
>TRBV5-1|NA|TRBJ2-3|15|TRBD2
CASSPQAGRTDTQYF
TGCGCCAGCAGCCCTCAAGCGGGACGCACAGATACGCAGTATTTT
>TRBV5-4|NA|TRBJ2-1|16|TRBD2
CASSSGRVAGDNEQFF
TGTGCCAGCAGCTCTGGGAGGGTAGCGGGGGACAATGAGCAGTTCTTC
>TRBV27|NA|TRBJ1-3|17|TRBD1
CASSWDRGHLRRNTIYF
TGTGCCAGCAGTTGGGACAGGGGGCATTTAAGGAGAAACACCATATATTTT
>TRBV18|NA|TRBJ1-4|13|NA
CASSPSQNNELFF
TGTGCCAGCTCACCGTCGCAAAACAATGAACTGTTTTTT
>TRBV27|NA|TRBJ2-1|16|NA
CASSRPGRTDYNEQFF
TGTGCCAGCAGTCGCCCTGGGAGGACCGATTACAATGAGCAGTTCTTC
>TRBV6-5|NA|TRBJ1-4|14|NA
CASSYRATNEKLFF
TGTGCCAGCAGTTACAGAGCAACTAATGAAAAACTGTTTTTT
>TRBV21-1|once|TRBJ1-1|13|NA
CASDYHLGTEAFF
TGTGCCAGCGACTACCACTTGGGCACTGAAGCTTTCTTT
>TRBV15|NA|TRBJ2-6|19|NA
CATSPALGRGVSGANVLTF
TGTGCCACCAGCCCCGCTTTGGGCAGGGGAGTCTCTGGGGCCAACGTCCTGACTTTC
>TRBV6-1|NA|TRBJ1-3|16|NA
CASSEARGGDRNTIYF
TGTGCCAGCAGTGAAGCGCGAGGGGGGGATAGAAACACCATATATTTT
>TRBV2|NA|TRBJ1-4|16|TRBD1
CASSPGQGSTNEKLFF
TGTGCCAGCTCCCCGGGACAGGGCTCAACTAATGAAAAACTGTTTTTT